A selection of T cell receptor beta chains follows, all from one sample in a study of beta chain features in type 1 diabetes. Method: immunoSEQ multiplex PCR; TCRdb's copy keeps in-frame clones and lacks some. The profile covers approximately 110,000 clones, with roughly 43% appearing a single time and more than 0.06% taken by the ten largest. Sequencing was performed on stem cell memory CD4+ T cells from blood. The receptor source for this set is a woman aged 18-30 years in good health. Each CDR3 is given with its conserved first and last residue. A clone size is listed for some rows: how often the clone was seen (once, few, many), or a class if it is expanded.

v_call | clone_size | cdr3_aa
TRBV15 | once | CATSRVRGTVNTGELFF
TRBV6-6 | NA | CATLDRSLSYEQYF
TRBV5-8 | few | CASSPSIGYTF
TRBV18 | NA | CASSREAYEQYF
TRBV19 | few | CASTWTVSSYNEQFF
TRBV2 | NA | CASGGREDRGTYEQYF
TRBV5-1 | few | CASATGTPSYNEQFF
TRBV30 | NA | CAWSVRLRGGQPQHF
TRBV20-1 | NA | CSAGRDQPQHF
TRBV6-1 | NA | CASGKAGGYRDEQFF
TRBV18 | few | CASLRVAGATDTQYF
TRBV5-1 | few | CASSLAGQGYEQYF
TRBV29-1 | NA | CSGRNRLTNEQYF
TRBV2 | NA | CASSAGPGNIQYF
TRBV19 | NA | CASSKRTVVNQPQHF
TRBV7-3 | NA | CASSLIGPGGEQFF
TRBV19 | few | CASSRTARDTYEQYF
TRBV2 | NA | CASRDRGHSDTQYF
TRBV7-2 | NA | CASSSVYEQYF
TRBV7-2 | NA | CASSLAGGMGNQPQHF
TRBV5-1 | once | CASSGGRYEQYF
TRBV21-1 | NA | CASRNGTSGSGETQYF
TRBV25-1 | NA | CASSTGHSSYNEQFF
TRBV4-1 | NA | CASSRYLNLDTEAFF
TRBV28 | few | CASSLAGRIETQYF
TRBV29-1 | NA | CSVWSRDRGTQYF
TRBV7-8 | NA | CASSPASLEETQYF
TRBV9 | NA | CASSLGSQETQYF
TRBV4-1 | NA | CASSQDNRVQGSYNEQFF
TRBV21-1 | NA | CASSNFLGHDGYTF
TRBV7-2 | NA | CASSLGAGRNEQYF
TRBV5-1 | NA | CASSLVQRGGGEQFF
TRBV7-9 | NA | CASSALGTASNQPQHF
TRBV18 | NA | CASSPDSGYGYTF
TRBV7-9 | NA | CASSLVGLAGNPYEQYF
TRBV2 | NA | CASSESGPWNTEAFF
TRBV7-2 | few | CASSLGLATDTQYF